This T cell receptor (beta chain) came from a study of identical twins. This clonotype was observed a handful of times. Germline assignment: CDR1 MNHNS and CDR2 SASEGT. The CDR3 runs 14 residues. With 6 bases removed from V and 0 bases from J, the gap between germline ends came to 11 bases. MiXCR, run by TCRdb on the 5' RACE reads, gives a single entry per CDR3 protein. Here the sample spans some 730,000 distinct CDR3 sequences, 18% being singletons. Another study also made use of these data, one on T cells expressing NK-cell markers. From that paper: TCR beta repertoires came from sorted CD3+CD56+NKG2C+, CD3+CD56+NKG2C- and CD3+CD56-NKG2C+ T cells.

The receptor's source is a woman under 30 in good health. V gene TRBV6-1 combines with J gene TRBJ1-1, with TRBD1 as a possible D gene (5 bases). Sample: PBMCs. CDR3 region: CASSTRGLNTEAFF. The CDR3 DNA is TGTGCCAGCAGCACACGGGGGTTGAACACTGAAGCTTTCTTT.